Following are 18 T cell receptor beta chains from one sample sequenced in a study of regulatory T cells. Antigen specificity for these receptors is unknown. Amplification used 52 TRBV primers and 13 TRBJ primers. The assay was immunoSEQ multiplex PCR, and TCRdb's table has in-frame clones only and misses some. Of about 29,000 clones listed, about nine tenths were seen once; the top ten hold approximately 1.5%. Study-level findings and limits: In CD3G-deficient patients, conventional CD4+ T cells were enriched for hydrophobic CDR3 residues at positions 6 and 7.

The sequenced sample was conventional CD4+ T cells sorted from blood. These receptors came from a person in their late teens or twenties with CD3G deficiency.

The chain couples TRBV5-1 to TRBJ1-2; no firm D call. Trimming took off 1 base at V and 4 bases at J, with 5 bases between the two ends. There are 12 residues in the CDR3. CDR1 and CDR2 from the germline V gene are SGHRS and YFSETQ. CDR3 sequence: CASSLMGYGYTF. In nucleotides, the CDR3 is TGCGCCAGCAGCTTGATGGGCTATGGCTACACCTTC.

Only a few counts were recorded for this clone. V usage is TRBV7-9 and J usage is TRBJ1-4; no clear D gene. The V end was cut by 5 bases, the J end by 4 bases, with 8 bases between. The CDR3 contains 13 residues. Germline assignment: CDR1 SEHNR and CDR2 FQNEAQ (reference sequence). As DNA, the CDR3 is TGTGCCAGCAGCACAAGCGTTAATGAAAAACTGTTTTTT. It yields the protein CASSTSVNEKLFF.

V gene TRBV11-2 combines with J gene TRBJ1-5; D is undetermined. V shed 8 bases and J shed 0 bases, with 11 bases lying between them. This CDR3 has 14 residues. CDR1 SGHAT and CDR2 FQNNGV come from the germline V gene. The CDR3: CASGQSSSNQPQHF. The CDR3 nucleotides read TGTGCCAGCGGGCAGTCATCTAGCAATCAGCCCCAGCATTTT.

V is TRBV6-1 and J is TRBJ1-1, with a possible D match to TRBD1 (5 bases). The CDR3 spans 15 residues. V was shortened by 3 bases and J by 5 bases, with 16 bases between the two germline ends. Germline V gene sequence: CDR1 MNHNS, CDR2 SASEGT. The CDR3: CASSETYGTTTEAFF. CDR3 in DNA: TGTGCCAGCAGTGAGACTTACGGGACCACAACTGAAGCTTTCTTT.

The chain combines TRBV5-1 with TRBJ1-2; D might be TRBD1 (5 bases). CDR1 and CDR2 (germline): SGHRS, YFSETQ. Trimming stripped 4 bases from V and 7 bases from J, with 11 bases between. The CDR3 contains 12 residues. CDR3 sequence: CASSPGTRGYTF. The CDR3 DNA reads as TGCGCCAGCAGCCCAGGGACGCGTGGCTACACCTTC.

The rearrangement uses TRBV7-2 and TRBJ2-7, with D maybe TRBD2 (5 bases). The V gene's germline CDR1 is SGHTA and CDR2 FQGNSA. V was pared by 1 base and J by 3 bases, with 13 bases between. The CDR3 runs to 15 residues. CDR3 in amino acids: CASSLGLASVYEQYF. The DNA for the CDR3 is TGTGCCAGCAGCTTAGGGCTAGCAAGTGTCTACGAGCAGTACTTC.

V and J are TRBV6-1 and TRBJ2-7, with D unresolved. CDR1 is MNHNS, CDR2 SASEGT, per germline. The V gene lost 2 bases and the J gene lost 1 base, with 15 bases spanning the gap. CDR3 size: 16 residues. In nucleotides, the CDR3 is TGTGCCAGCAGTGAAAAAGGACCAACCCTTTCCTACGAGCAGTACTTC. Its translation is CASSEKGPTLSYEQYF.

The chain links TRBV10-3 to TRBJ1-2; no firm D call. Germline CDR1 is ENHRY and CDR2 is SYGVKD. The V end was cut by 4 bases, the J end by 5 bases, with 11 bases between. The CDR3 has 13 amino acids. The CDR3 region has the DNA TGTGCCATCAGTGGAAATGTGGGTTATGGCTACACCTTC. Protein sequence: CAISGNVGYGYTF.

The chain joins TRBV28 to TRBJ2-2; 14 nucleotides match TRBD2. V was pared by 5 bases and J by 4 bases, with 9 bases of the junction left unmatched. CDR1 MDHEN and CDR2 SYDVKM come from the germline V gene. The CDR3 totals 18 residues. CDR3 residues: CASSASGLAGVGTGELFF. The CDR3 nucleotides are TGTGCCAGCAGTGCCTCGGGACTAGCGGGAGTTGGCACCGGGGAGCTGTTTTTT.

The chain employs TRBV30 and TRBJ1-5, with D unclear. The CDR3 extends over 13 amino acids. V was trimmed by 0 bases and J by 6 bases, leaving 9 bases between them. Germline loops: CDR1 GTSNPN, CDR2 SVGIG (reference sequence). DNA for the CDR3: TGTGCCTGGAGTGTCATAGGAAGTCAGCCCCAGCATTTT. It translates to CAWSVIGSQPQHF.

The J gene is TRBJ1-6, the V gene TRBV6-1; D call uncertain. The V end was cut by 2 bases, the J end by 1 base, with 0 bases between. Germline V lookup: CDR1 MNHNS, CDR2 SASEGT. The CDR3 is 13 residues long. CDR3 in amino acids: CASSESYNSPLHF. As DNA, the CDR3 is TGTGCCAGCAGTGAATCCTATAATTCACCCCTCCACTTT.

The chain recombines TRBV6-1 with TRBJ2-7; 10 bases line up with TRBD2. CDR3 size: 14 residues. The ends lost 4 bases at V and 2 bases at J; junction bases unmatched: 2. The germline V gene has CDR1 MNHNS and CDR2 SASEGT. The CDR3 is CASSGTSGPYEQYF. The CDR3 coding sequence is TGTGCCAGCAGTGGGACTAGCGGCCCCTACGAGCAGTACTTC.

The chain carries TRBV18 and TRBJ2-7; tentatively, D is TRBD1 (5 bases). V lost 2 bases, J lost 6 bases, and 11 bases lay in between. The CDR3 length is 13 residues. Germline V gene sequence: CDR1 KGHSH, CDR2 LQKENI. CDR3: CASSPGQSSEQYF. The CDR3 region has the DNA TGTGCCAGCTCACCAGGACAATCAAGCGAGCAGTACTTC. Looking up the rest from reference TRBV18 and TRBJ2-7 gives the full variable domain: NAGVMQNPRHLVRRRGQEARLRCSPMKGHSHVYWYRQLPEEGLKFMVYLQKENIIDESGMPKERFSAEFPKEGPSILRIQQVVRGDSAAYFCASSPGQSSEQYFGPGTRLTVT.

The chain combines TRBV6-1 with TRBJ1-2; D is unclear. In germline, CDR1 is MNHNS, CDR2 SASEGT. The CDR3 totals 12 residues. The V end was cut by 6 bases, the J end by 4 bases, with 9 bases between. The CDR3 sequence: CASSPSVYGYTF. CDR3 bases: TGTGCCAGCAGCCCGAGTGTCTATGGCTACACCTTC.

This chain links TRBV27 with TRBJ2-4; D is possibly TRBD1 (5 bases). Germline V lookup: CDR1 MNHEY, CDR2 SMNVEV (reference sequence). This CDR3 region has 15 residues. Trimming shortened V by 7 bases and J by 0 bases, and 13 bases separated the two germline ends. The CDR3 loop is CASKDTTLAKNIQYF. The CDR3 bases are TGTGCCAGCAAGGACACCACCTTAGCCAAAAACATTCAGTACTTC.

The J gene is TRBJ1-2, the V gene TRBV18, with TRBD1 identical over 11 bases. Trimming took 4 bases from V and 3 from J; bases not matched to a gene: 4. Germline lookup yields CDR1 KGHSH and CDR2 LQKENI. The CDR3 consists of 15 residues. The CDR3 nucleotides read TGTGCCAGCTCACTAGGGACAGGGGGAGACTATGGCTACACCTTC. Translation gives CASSLGTGGDYGYTF.

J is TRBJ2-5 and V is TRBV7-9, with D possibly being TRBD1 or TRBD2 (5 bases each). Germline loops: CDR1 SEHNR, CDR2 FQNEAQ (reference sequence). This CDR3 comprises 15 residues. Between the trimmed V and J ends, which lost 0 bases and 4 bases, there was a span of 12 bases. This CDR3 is CASSLAGQGRETQYF. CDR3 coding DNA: TGTGCCAGCAGCTTAGCGGGCCAGGGACGAGAGACCCAGTACTTC.

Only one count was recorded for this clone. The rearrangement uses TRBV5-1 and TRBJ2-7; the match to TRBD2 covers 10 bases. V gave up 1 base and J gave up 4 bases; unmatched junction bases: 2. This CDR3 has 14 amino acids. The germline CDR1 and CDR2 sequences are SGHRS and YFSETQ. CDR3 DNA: TGCGCCAGCAGCTTGAAAGCGGGAGGGTACGAGCAGTACTTC. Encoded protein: CASSLKAGGYEQYF. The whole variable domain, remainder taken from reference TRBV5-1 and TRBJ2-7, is KAGVTQTPRYLIKTRGQQVTLSCSPISGHRSVSWYQQTPGQGLQFLFEYFSETQRNKGNFPGRFSGRQFSNSRSEMNVSTLELGDSALYLCASSLKAGGYEQYFGPGTRLTVT.